One sample yielded the 27 T cell receptor beta chains listed below, sequenced in a study of Ad26.COV2.S vaccination and SARS-CoV-2 variants. Some clones are missing from TCRdb's copy, which holds only in-frame ones; the method was immunoSEQ multiplex PCR. The table includes about 500,000 clones, about 88% detected once. This sample's treatment: some 20 received Ad26.COV2.S at low or high dose, single or two shots; about 5 received placebo; per-sample allocation not given. Samples analyzed were those drawn on day 63 after the first vaccine or placebo injection. The sequences come from peripheral blood, collected in a trial of Ad26.COV2.S vaccine versus placebo. The receptors come from a person between 18 and 59 years old who received the Ad26.COV2.S COVID-19 vaccine or a placebo.

The rearrangement joins TRBV5-1 to TRBJ1-1; the D gene is possibly TRBD1 (5 bases). Germline V gene data show CDR1 as SGHRS and CDR2 as YFSETQ. The CDR3 covers 16 residues. V was cut by 2 bases and J by 5 bases, with 19 bases left in between. CDR3 amino acids: CASSFGILGDSTEAFF. The CDR3 nucleotides are TGCGCCAGCAGCTTTGGGATTCTAGGGGATTCAACTGAAGCTTTCTTT.

The sample holds a few counts of this clone. This rearrangement joins TRBV18 to TRBJ1-1; D is unclear. From germline, CDR1 is KGHSH and CDR2 LQKENI. Trimming shortened V by 5 bases and J by 1 base, and 2 bases separated the two germline ends. The CDR3 runs to 11 residues. CDR3 nucleotide sequence: TGTGCCAGCTCAGCGAACACTGAAGCTTTCTTT. It encodes CASSANTEAFF. The full variable domain, with the rest looked up from reference TRBV18 and TRBJ1-1, is NAGVMQNPRHLVRRRGQEARLRCSPMKGHSHVYWYRQLPEEGLKFMVYLQKENIIDESGMPKERFSAEFPKEGPSILRIQQVVRGDSAAYFCASSANTEAFFGQGTRLTVV.

V usage is TRBV6-2 or TRBV6-3 and J usage is TRBJ1-5; D not resolved. Germline-derived CDR1 and CDR2 are MNHEY and SVGEGT. V was clipped by 6 bases and J by 1 base, with 7 bases between them. The CDR3 is 13 residues long. In nucleotides, the CDR3 is TGTGCCAGCAGCATAATAAGCAATCAGCCCCAGCATTTT. Protein: CASSIISNQPQHF.

The V and J genes are TRBV28 and TRBJ2-7; D might be TRBD1 or TRBD2, each matching 5 bases. The V gene's germline CDR1 is MDHEN and CDR2 SYDVKM. The CDR3 spans 14 residues. Trimming removed 10 bases from V and 2 bases from J, with 18 bases in between. The CDR3 spells CAITSGTVAYEQYF. CDR3 bases: TGTGCCATCACTTCCGGGACGGTTGCCTACGAGCAGTACTTC.

J is TRBJ2-5 and V is TRBV7-6; D not certain. This CDR3 comprises 13 residues. Per germline, CDR1 SGHVS and CDR2 FNYEAQ. V lost 1 base to trimming and J lost 2 bases, with 5 bases between them. The CDR3 loop is CASSLVQQETQYF. The CDR3 nucleotides read TGTGCCAGCAGCTTAGTACAGCAAGAGACCCAGTACTTC. Based on the CDR3 plus reference TRBV7-6 and TRBJ2-5, the full variable domain is GAGVSQSPRYKVTKRGQDVALRCDPISGHVSLYWYRQALGQGPEFLTYFNYEAQQDKSGLPNDRFSAERPEGSISTLTIQRTEQRDSAMYRCASSLVQQETQYFGPGTRLLVL.

The rearrangement uses TRBV25-1 and TRBJ1-1; D is ambiguous. The CDR3 totals 11 residues. The V and J ends lost 8 bases and 10 bases respectively, with 14 bases between them. Germline V gene sequence: CDR1 MGHDK, CDR2 SYGVNS. For the CDR3, the DNA is TGTGCCAGCGGGGATTTTAGGAGAGCTTTCTTT. It is translated as CASGDFRRAFF.

This clone occurred once. The V call is TRBV2, the J call TRBJ2-1, with 13 positions matching TRBD2. Trimming removed 6 bases from V and 7 bases from J; junction bases left unmatched: 9. Germline assignment: CDR1 SNHLY and CDR2 FYNNEI. The CDR3 runs 16 residues. The CDR3 sequence: CASSEPGLAGANEQFF. The DNA for the CDR3 is TGTGCCAGCAGCGAGCCCGGACTAGCGGGAGCAAATGAGCAGTTCTTC.

The chain employs TRBV3-1 (or the pseudogene TRBV3-2) and TRBJ2-3, with D possibly matching TRBD2 (5 bases). Germline lookup yields CDR1 LGHDT and CDR2 YNNKEL (reference sequence). This CDR3 region has 11 residues. Trimming pared 6 bases from V and 7 bases from J, leaving 8 bases between. CDR3 nucleotide sequence: TGTGCCAGCAGTCCGGGATATACGCAGTATTTT. As protein: CASSPGYTQYF.

The genes are TRBV3-1 (or the pseudogene TRBV3-2) and TRBJ1-4; maybe TRBD1 (5 bases). V dropped 4 bases and J dropped 3 bases, with 9 bases sitting between them. This CDR3 spans 14 amino acids. Germline V gene data show CDR1 as LGHDT and CDR2 as YNNKEL (reference sequence). As DNA, the CDR3 is TGTGCCAGCAGCCCGGGGGTGGCTAATGAAAAACTGTTTTTT. It codes for CASSPGVANEKLFF.

The gene calls are TRBV6-5 and TRBJ1-4, with D unclear. Germline CDR1 MNHEY, CDR2 SVGAGI. Trimming removed 8 bases from V and 8 bases from J, with 12 bases in between. This CDR3 is built from 12 residues. As DNA, the CDR3 is TGTGCCAGCCACGACACGACGGAAAAACTGTTTTTT. As protein: CASHDTTEKLFF.

This CDR3 reads CASSAQGGETQYF. Written as DNA, the CDR3 is TGTGCCAGTAGTGCTCAAGGGGGGGAGACCCAGTACTTC. This sequence joins TRBV19 and TRBJ2-5; D is perhaps TRBD1 or TRBD2 (6 bases each). From germline, CDR1 is LNHDA and CDR2 SQIVND (reference sequence). Between the trimmed V and J ends, which lost 5 bases and 5 bases, there was a span of 12 bases. The CDR3 has 13 amino acids.

Note on this clone: At one end the junction does not follow the germline gene, possibly because of a read error. This chain connects TRBV7-7 to TRBJ2-5; D is possibly TRBD1 (6 bases). The CDR3 length is 14 residues. Germline CDR1 and CDR2: SSHAT and FNYEAQ (reference sequence). The CDR3 spells CASSPRGQLETQYF. CDR3 in DNA: TGTGCTAGCAGCCCGAGAGGACAGCTAGAGACCCAGTACTTC.

V and J are TRBV30 and TRBJ1-1; no firm D call. The CDR3 contains 18 residues. Germline V gene sequence: CDR1 GTSNPN, CDR2 SVGIG (reference sequence). Trimming shortened V by 4 bases and J by 1 base, and 25 bases separated the two germline ends. The CDR3 is CAWIRFPPRQETNTEAFF. DNA of the CDR3: TGTGCCTGGATCAGGTTTCCACCCCGACAAGAGACGAACACTGAAGCTTTCTTT. The full variable domain, in which reference TRBV30 and TRBJ1-1 provide the parts outside the CDR3, is SQTIHQWPATLVQPVGSPLSLECTVEGTSNPNLYWYRQAAGRGLQLLFYSVGIGQISSEVPQNLSASRPQDRQFILSSKKLLLSDSGFYLCAWIRFPPRQETNTEAFFGQGTRLTVV.

This sequence joins TRBV5-8 and TRBJ2-7; 15 bases match TRBD2. The germline CDR1 and CDR2 sequences are SGHTS and YDEGEE. The CDR3 spans 18 residues. The junction had 15 bases not matched to a gene; V was cut back by 4 bases and J by 7 bases. The DNA for the CDR3 is TGTGCCAGCAGCCCGGGACTAGCGGGGGGCACCTCCTACGAAGAGCAGTACTTC. As protein: CASSPGLAGGTSYEEQYF. The variable domain in full, with the rest retrieved from reference TRBV5-8 and TRBJ2-7, is EAGVTQSPTHLIKTRGQQATLRCSPISGHTSVYWYQQALGLGLQFLLWYDEGEERNRGNFPPRFSGRQFPNYSSELNVNALELEDSALYLCASSPGLAGGTSYEEQYFGPGTRLTVT.

This rearrangement joins TRBV5-1 to TRBJ2-3; D perhaps matches TRBD2 (7 bases). This CDR3 has 15 amino acids. Trimming left V 5 bases short and J 1 base short, with 14 bases between. Per germline, CDR1 SGHRS and CDR2 YFSETQ. CDR3 nucleotide sequence: TGCGCCAGCAGAGCGCGGGGGCTGGGCACAGATACGCAGTATTTT. This translates into CASRARGLGTDTQYF.

The genes are TRBV28 and TRBJ1-2; the D gene is possibly TRBD1 (6 bases). Trimming cost V 2 bases and J 3 bases, with 10 bases left between them. CDR3 size: 14 residues. Germline lookup yields CDR1 MDHEN and CDR2 SYDVKM. CDR3 in amino acids: CASSLRGADYGYTF. The CDR3 DNA reads as TGTGCCAGCAGTTTACGGGGGGCTGACTATGGCTACACCTTC.

This chain uses TRBV5-6 with TRBJ2-7; D might be TRBD1 (6 bases). Germline assignment: CDR1 SGHDT and CDR2 YYEEEE. V was cut by 4 bases and J by 5 bases, with 22 bases left in between. The CDR3 length is 16 residues. CDR3 nucleotide sequence: TGTGCCAGCAGCCCGCTTTGGGAGACAGGCCATGACGAGCAGTACTTC. Amino acid sequence: CASSPLWETGHDEQYF.

The chain is built from TRBV4-1 and TRBJ1-5; no firm D call. V lost 0 bases, J lost 4 bases, and 7 bases lay in between. In germline, CDR1 is MGHRA, CDR2 YSYEKL. CDR3 length: 14 residues. Here the CDR3 DNA reads TGCGCCAGCAGCCAAGAGCAAGAGAATCAGCCCCAGCATTTT. Translating gives CASSQEQENQPQHF.

This clone was recorded only once. The chain employs TRBV28 and TRBJ2-3; 9 nucleotides agree with TRBD2. V lost 5 bases to trimming and J lost 2 bases; unmatched junction nucleotides: 8. The germline V gene encodes CDR1 MDHEN and CDR2 SYDVKM. The CDR3 spans 16 residues. CDR3 loop: CASSAASGIPTDTQYF. Written as DNA, the CDR3 is TGTGCCAGCAGTGCCGCTAGCGGGATCCCCACAGATACGCAGTATTTT.

The chain uses TRBV11-2 and TRBJ2-5; D not resolved. This CDR3 has 12 amino acids. Germline-derived CDR1 and CDR2 are SGHAT and FQNNGV. Trimming stripped 2 bases from V and 6 bases from J, with 7 bases between. The DNA for the CDR3 is TGTGCCAGCAGCTTAACCGGGCAGACCCAGTACTTC. Translation gives CASSLTGQTQYF. Based on the CDR3 plus reference TRBV11-2 and TRBJ2-5, the full variable domain is EAGVAQSPRYKIIEKRQSVAFWCNPISGHATLYWYQQILGQGPKLLIQFQNNGVVDDSQLPKDRFSAERLKGVDSTLKIQPAKLEDSAVYLCASSLTGQTQYFGPGTRLLVL.

The CDR3: CASSSQQAFGTDTQYF. The CDR3, as DNA: TGTGCCAGCAGTTCACAGCAAGCTTTTGGCACAGATACGCAGTATTTT. The chain links TRBV27 to TRBJ2-3; D uncertain. CDR3 length: 16 amino acids. Per germline, CDR1 MNHEY and CDR2 SMNVEV (reference sequence). The V end was cut by 4 bases, the J end by 1 base, with 15 bases between.

The chain combines TRBV3-1 (or the pseudogene TRBV3-2) with TRBJ1-4, with 9 bases fitting TRBD1. The germline CDR1 and CDR2 sequences are LGHDT and YNNKEL (reference sequence). V gave up 3 bases and J gave up 7 bases; unmatched junction bases: 9. CDR3 size: 16 residues. CDR3 nucleotide sequence: TGTGCCAGCAGCCATTCCGGACAGGGGAGTATTGAAAAACTGTTTTTT. Its translation: CASSHSGQGSIEKLFF.

The chain carries TRBV5-1 and TRBJ1-2, with D unresolved. V was shortened by 0 bases and J by 4 bases, with 10 bases between the two germline ends. The germline V gene encodes CDR1 SGHRS and CDR2 YFSETQ. This CDR3 comprises 14 residues. CDR3 coding DNA: TGCGCCAGCAGCTTGGTTTCGGAAATCTATGGCTACACCTTC. Protein: CASSLVSEIYGYTF.

This sequence joins TRBV28 and TRBJ2-2; 9 bases agree with TRBD2. V lost 7 bases, J lost 1 base, and 1 base stayed unmatched. From germline, CDR1 is MDHEN and CDR2 SYDVKM. The CDR3 is made up of 14 amino acids. The CDR3 spells CASTRGGNTGELFF. In nucleotides, the CDR3 is TGTGCCAGCACGCGGGGGGGGAACACCGGGGAGCTGTTTTTT.

The rearrangement uses TRBV5-1 and TRBJ1-6, with no clear D. The CDR3 has 14 residues. Looked up from germline, CDR1 is SGHRS and CDR2 is YFSETQ. V dropped 4 bases and J dropped 0 bases, with 5 bases sitting between them. The CDR3 sequence is CASSRSSYNSPLHF. DNA for the CDR3: TGCGCCAGCAGCCGGAGCTCCTATAATTCACCCCTCCACTTT.

The chain uses TRBV27 and TRBJ2-7; D unclear. The CDR3 runs to 16 residues. CDR1 and CDR2 from the germline V gene are MNHEY and SMNVEV (reference sequence). Trimming removed 5 bases at V and 5 bases at J, with 22 bases between. CDR3 amino acids: CASSHPGPPRPHEQYF. The DNA for the CDR3 is TGTGCCAGCAGTCACCCCGGACCCCCACGTCCCCACGAGCAGTACTTC.

V and J are TRBV21-1 and TRBJ2-5. TRBV21-1 is tagged as a pseudogene. The CDR3 consists of 16 residues. CDR3 nucleotide sequence: TGTGCCAGCAGTTCTCCGCAGCAGCTGAGCCAAGAGACCCAGTACTTC. As protein: CASSSPQQLSQETQYF.